This section outlines one T cell receptor (beta chain) sequence together with its context. The antigen remains undetermined. The V gene lost 0 bases and the J gene lost 2 bases, with 15 bases spanning the gap. CDR1 is SGHNT and CDR2 is YYREEE in the germline V gene (reference sequence). This CDR3 is built from 16 residues. Measured with immunoSEQ multiplex PCR; TCRdb has only the in-frame clones, and not every one. The sample yields some 110,000 clones, roughly 86% seen once. The data were obtained in a study of cytomegalovirus exposure and HLA in healthy donors. Turning to the study itself: Both the approximately 130 validation repertoires and the 600 to 700 first-cohort repertoires used the same platform, as reported by a later analysis.

Findings and caveats of the study: Usually a TCR sequence was rare, but some public TCRs were found in many donors.

This chain links TRBV5-4 with TRBJ2-7; TRBD2 is a possible D gene (5 bases). Sequenced sample: PBMCs. The receptor's source is a man aged 18 to 29 in good health and CMV-seronegative. The CDR3 loop reads CASSLAPFGLAYEQYF. The CDR3 DNA reads as TGTGCCAGCAGCTTGGCCCCTTTCGGACTCGCCTACGAGCAGTACTTC.